Below are 15 T cell receptor beta chains sequenced from a single sample in a study of tumor-infiltrating lymphocytes in localized non-small cell lung cancer. Assay used: immunoSEQ multiplex PCR; TCRdb lists only in-frame clones, some missing. This sample has approximately 1,500 clones, with 35% to 40% found just once. Sequenced input: uninvolved lung tissue not adjacent to the tumor. All receptors come from a human donor with non-small cell lung cancer.

The V and J genes are TRBV29-1 and TRBJ1-1; tentatively, D is TRBD1 (5 bases). The germline V gene encodes CDR1 SQVTM and CDR2 ANQGSEA. Trimming took off 6 bases at V and 7 bases at J, with 15 bases between the two ends. The CDR3 length is 12 residues. The CDR3 is CSVQRPGGEAFF. The CDR3, as DNA: TGCAGCGTGCAACGCCCGGGGGGTGAAGCTTTCTTT.

In this sample, this clone turned up a few times. The V gene is TRBV6-6, the J gene TRBJ1-4; D gene ambiguous. Deletions cut 3 bases from V and 8 bases from J, with 13 bases between. The CDR3 is 14 amino acids. Germline CDR1 is MNHNY and CDR2 is SVGAGI (reference sequence). CDR3 loop: CASSYLEWQEKLFF. CDR3 in DNA: TGTGCCAGCAGTTATCTCGAGTGGCAGGAAAAACTGTTTTTT.

This chain joins TRBV9 and TRBJ2-3; a weak D match, TRBD1 (5 bases). V was shortened by 3 bases and J by 2 bases, with 13 bases between the two germline ends. There are 15 residues in the CDR3. The germline V gene has CDR1 SGDLS and CDR2 YYNGEE. CDR3 amino acids: CASSARQSHTDTQYF. The CDR3 bases are TGTGCCAGCAGCGCCAGACAGAGCCACACAGATACGCAGTATTTT.

The rearrangement uses TRBV7-2 and TRBJ2-2, with unresolved D. The CDR3 runs 13 residues. V was pared by 4 bases and J by 5 bases, with 8 bases between. The germline gives CDR1 SGHTA, CDR2 FQGNSA. The CDR3 region has the DNA TGTGCCAGCAGCTCCCCTGAGACCGGGGAGCTGTTTTTT. Translated: CASSSPETGELFF. The whole variable domain, remainder taken from reference TRBV7-2 and TRBJ2-2, is GAGVSQSPSNKVTEKGKDVELRCDPISGHTALYWYRQSLGQGLEFLIYFQGNSAPDKSGLPSDRFSAERTGGSVSTLTIQRTQQEDSAVYLCASSSPETGELFFGEGSRLTVL.

This chain uses TRBV5-1 with TRBJ2-3; D uncertain. This CDR3 contains 14 residues. Germline V lookup: CDR1 SGHRS, CDR2 YFSETQ. V lost 0 bases and J 0 bases, leaving 5 bases between the germline ends. The CDR3 DNA is TGCGCCAGCAGCTTGGAGTCCAGCACAGATACGCAGTATTTT. Translation gives CASSLESSTDTQYF. Based on the CDR3 plus reference TRBV5-1 and TRBJ2-3, the full variable domain is KAGVTQTPRYLIKTRGQQVTLSCSPISGHRSVSWYQQTPGQGLQFLFEYFSETQRNKGNFPGRFSGRQFSNSRSEMNVSTLELGDSALYLCASSLESSTDTQYFGPGTRLTVL.

This clone has only a few counts. This sequence joins TRBV7-3 and TRBJ2-1, with a weak D call TRBD2 (6 bases). There are 14 residues in the CDR3. Trimming took 0 bases from V and 8 from J, leaving 11 bases between them. Germline loops: CDR1 SGHTA, CDR2 FQGTGA. The DNA of the CDR3 is TGTGCCAGCAGCTTAACCGGGAGAAGGGATGAGCAGTTCTTC. This encodes CASSLTGRRDEQFF.

This clone showed up just once. The chain combines TRBV27 with TRBJ1-5; D is ambiguous. The V and J ends lost 5 bases and 3 bases respectively, with 8 bases between them. Germline V lookup: CDR1 MNHEY, CDR2 SMNVEV (reference sequence). The CDR3 consists of 13 residues. Here the CDR3 DNA reads TGTGCCAGCAGTGTGTTCCTCAATCAGCCCCAGCATTTT. Its protein product is CASSVFLNQPQHF.

This clone was seen more than once but under ten times. DNA of the CDR3: TGTGCCAGCAGTGAGGGAGGGCAAAACTATGGCTACACCTTC. Encoded protein: CASSEGGQNYGYTF. This chain links TRBV27 with TRBJ1-2; D remains unclear. V lost 5 bases and J 2 bases, leaving 12 bases between the germline ends. The CDR3 is 14 amino acids. CDR1 and CDR2 (germline): MNHEY, SMNVEV (reference sequence).

This chain uses TRBV5-1 with TRBJ1-3; no reliable D call. This CDR3 is 16 amino acids long. The germline CDR1 and CDR2 sequences are SGHRS and YFSETQ. V gave up 0 bases and J gave up 0 bases, with 10 bases separating them. The CDR3 sequence is CASSLDGGLSGNTIYF. As DNA, the CDR3 is TGCGCCAGCAGCTTGGACGGCGGGCTCTCTGGAAACACCATATATTTT.

By proportion, this clone is large (0.1 to 1%). This chain connects TRBV7-3 to TRBJ1-1, with D hard to call. V was trimmed by 2 bases and J by 0 bases, leaving 4 bases between them. In germline, CDR1 is SGHTA, CDR2 FQGTGA. The CDR3 loop spans 13 amino acids. As DNA, the CDR3 is TGTGCCAGCAGCTTAGATTTGAACACTGAAGCTTTCTTT. Protein product: CASSLDLNTEAFF.

The rearrangement links TRBV5-1 to TRBJ1-4; TRBD1 matches 7 bases. J lost 10 bases, V lost 4 bases, and 10 bases had no gene match. CDR1 and CDR2 from the germline V gene are SGHRS and YFSETQ. This CDR3 is 14 amino acids long. CDR3 sequence: CASSRRGQKGKLFF. The CDR3 nucleotides are TGCGCCAGCAGCCGGAGGGGACAGAAGGGAAAACTGTTTTTT. The full variable domain, completed using reference TRBV5-1 and TRBJ1-4, is KAGVTQTPRYLIKTRGQQVTLSCSPISGHRSVSWYQQTPGQGLQFLFEYFSETQRNKGNFPGRFSGRQFSNSRSEMNVSTLELGDSALYLCASSRRGQKGKLFFGSGTQLSVL.

The chain employs TRBV9 and TRBJ2-7, with 9 bases that match TRBD1. V shed 7 bases and J 3 bases; nucleotides not matched to a gene: 5. Germline assignment: CDR1 SGDLS and CDR2 YYNGEE. There are 13 residues in the CDR3. For the CDR3, the DNA is TGTGCCAGCCGAGGGACAGGGAACTACGAGCAGTACTTC. Translated, it gives CASRGTGNYEQYF.

V is TRBV30 and J is TRBJ1-1; D is ambiguous. Trimming left V 0 bases short and J 0 bases short, with 2 bases between. The CDR3 extends over 12 amino acids. Germline V CDR1 and CDR2: GTSNPN, SVGIG (reference sequence). The CDR3 DNA is TGTGCCTGGAGTGTAATGAACACTGAAGCTTTCTTT. As protein: CAWSVMNTEAFF.

This chain joins TRBV6-6 and TRBJ1-3; no firm D call. The germline gives CDR1 MNHNY, CDR2 SVGAGI (reference sequence). V was shortened by 5 bases and J by 0 bases, with 8 bases between the two germline ends. CDR3 length: 14 amino acids. CDR3 nucleotide sequence: TGTGCCAGCAGTCCCAGACGCTCTGGAAACACCATATATTTT. It codes for CASSPRRSGNTIYF.

The chain has TRBV25-1 and TRBJ1-6; D uncertain. Germline loops: CDR1 MGHDK, CDR2 SYGVNS. V lost 3 bases and J lost 6, with 18 bases in between. The CDR3 consists of 17 residues. The CDR3 loop reads CASSDRAGFSSNSPLHF. In DNA form, the CDR3 reads TGTGCCAGCAGTGACCGAGCGGGCTTTTCGAGTAATTCACCCCTCCACTTT.